Sequencing of this T cell receptor beta chain was carried out in a study of early T cells in non-severe SARS-CoV-2 infection. The sample holds many counts of this clonotype. With 0 bases removed from V and 6 bases from J, the gap between germline ends came to 4 bases. The CDR3 has 11 amino acids. Germline CDR1 is SGHKS and CDR2 is YYEKEE (reference sequence). Attachment of unique molecular identifiers to individual cDNA molecules was performed. Each CDR3 protein gets one entry after TCRdb re-called the 5' RACE reads with MiXCR. The table shows about 52,000 distinct CDR3 sequences, with around 8% occurring only once.

The chain uses TRBV5-5 and TRBJ2-7; D not resolved. Sequenced: whole blood. The receptor was derived from an adult who was a healthcare worker with PCR-confirmed SARS-CoV-2 infection or an uninfected control (not recorded which). The CDR3 loop is CASSLAGEQYF. In DNA, the CDR3 is TGTGCCAGCAGCTTGGCAGGCGAGCAGTACTTC.